This T cell receptor beta chain emerged from a study of blood T cell repertoires in COVID-19. Per germline, CDR1 MNHEY and CDR2 SVGAGI. The CDR3 extends over 13 amino acids. Trimming left V 7 bases short and J 4 bases short, with 12 bases between. TCRdb keeps only in-frame clones here, not all; method: immunoSEQ multiplex PCR. The sample contains almost 400,000 clones, approximately 90% of which appear only once. The chain has TRBV6-5 and TRBJ2-3; D remains unclear. The clonotype comes from a young woman with acute COVID-19. Sequencing was performed on PBMCs or T cells enriched from blood (not recorded which). For the CDR3, the DNA is TGTGCCAGCAACCCGACTGGTGCAGATACGCAGTATTTT. It codes for CASNPTGADTQYF.